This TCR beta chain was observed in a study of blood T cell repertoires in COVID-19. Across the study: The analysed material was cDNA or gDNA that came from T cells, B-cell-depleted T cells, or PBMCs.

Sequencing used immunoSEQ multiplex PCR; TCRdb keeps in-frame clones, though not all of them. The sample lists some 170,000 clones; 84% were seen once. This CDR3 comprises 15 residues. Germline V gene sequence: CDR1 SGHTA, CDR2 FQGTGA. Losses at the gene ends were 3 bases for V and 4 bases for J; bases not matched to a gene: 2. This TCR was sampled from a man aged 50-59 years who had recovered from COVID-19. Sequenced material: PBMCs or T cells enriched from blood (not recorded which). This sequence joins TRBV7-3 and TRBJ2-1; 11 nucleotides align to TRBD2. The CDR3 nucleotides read TGTGCCAGCAGCTTGACTAGCGGGGTATACAATGAGCAGTTCTTC. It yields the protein CASSLTSGVYNEQFF.